This TCR beta chain was recovered during a study of OX40 agonist ivuxolimab in advanced cancers. Study at large: Each dose-escalation patient presented with hepatocellular carcinoma, melanoma, renal cell or head and neck cancer.

This CDR3 spans 15 amino acids. Germline assignment: CDR1 LNHDA and CDR2 SQIVND (reference sequence). Trimming took 7 bases from V and 1 from J; bases not matched to a gene: 6. Points on this clone: The antigen remains undetermined.

TCRdb's copy holds only in-frame clones and misses some; the assay was immunoSEQ multiplex PCR. The sample records about 93,000 clones, 94% being singletons. General observations from the study: Low normalized T-cell clonal expansion was also seen in some nonresponders. At 0.1 to 3.0 mg/kg and by week 6, clonal expansion occurred in CD4+ and CD8+ blood T cells.

The TCR comes from an adult with an advanced solid tumor such as melanoma, head and neck, liver or kidney cancer. This chain connects TRBV19 to TRBJ2-1; 8 bases are a match to TRBD2. The sample in question was CD4+ or CD8+ T cells sorted from blood, obtained in a trial of the OX40 agonist ivuxolimab. CDR3 sequence reads: CASTFAGGSYNEQFF. The CDR3 DNA sequence: TGTGCCAGTACCTTCGCGGGGGGTTCCTACAATGAGCAGTTCTTC.